One sample yielded the 23 T cell receptor beta chains listed below, sequenced in a study of tumor-infiltrating lymphocytes in primary liver carcinoma. Total RNA amounting to 450 to 500 ng was the source from which TCR beta cDNA was made with a constant-region primer. Investigators got TCR beta libraries out of three nested multiplex PCR rounds, done with slightly modified ARM-PCR. A C-beta reverse primer and TRBV1-TRBV30 forward primers served in each of the first two PCR rounds, at ten to eleven cycles apiece. TCRdb reanalysed the multiplex PCR reads using MiXCR and keeps one entry per CDR3 protein. The sample yields under 90,000 distinct CDR3 sequences, 72% seen once. Unsorted bulk tissue of about 20-31 mg yielded co-extracted RNA and DNA. Sequencing was carried out using liver tumor tissue from sampling region 1. Subset denoted: tumor region T1, superior pole. The receptors come from a man between 40 and 49 years old with primary liver carcinoma and hepatitis B virus infection.

On this clonotype itself: Its ends do not fully match the called genes, so a read error is possible. This sequence joins TRBV6-6 and TRBJ1-1; D not certain. This CDR3 has 12 amino acids. In germline, CDR1 is MNHNY, CDR2 SVGAGI (reference sequence). The CDR3 nucleotides read TGTGGCAGCAGTTACGTGGGTGGTGAAGCTATCTTT. This codes for CGSSYVGGEAIF.

Points on this clonotype: At one end, the junction sequence differs from germline, possibly due to a read error. The V call is TRBV30, the J call TRBJ2-6, with D tentatively TRBD1 or TRBD2 (5 bases each). The CDR3 length is 13 residues. The V gene's germline CDR1 is GTSNPN and CDR2 SVGIG (reference sequence). In nucleotides, the CDR3 is TGCGCCTGGACGGACTCTGGGGCCAACGTCCCGACTTTC. It specifies CAWTDSGANVPTF.

A remark on this clonotype: One end of the junction fails to match germline, which may point to a read error. The rearrangement joins TRBV6-1 to TRBJ2-2; the D gene is possibly TRBD2 (5 bases). Germline V gives CDR1 MNHNS, CDR2 SASEGT. The CDR3 is made up of 13 amino acids. The CDR3 region is CASSPSSAGELFF. The CDR3 coding sequence is TGTGCCAGCAGTCCAAGCAGTGCCGGGGAGCTATTTTTT.

The chain combines TRBV30 with TRBJ1-1, with TRBD1 matching 7 bases. CDR3 length equals 12 residues. Germline CDR1 is GTSNPN and CDR2 is SVGIG (reference sequence). For the CDR3, the DNA is TGTGTCTGCCGACAGGGCGGCACTGAAGCTTTCTTT. Its protein is CVCRQGGTEAFF. The whole variable domain, filled in from reference TRBV30 and TRBJ1-1, reads SQTIHQWPATLVQPVGSPLSLECTVEGTSNPNLYWYRQAAGRGLQLLFYSVGIGQISSEVPQNLSASRPQDRQFILSSKKLLLSDSGFYLCVCRQGGTEAFFGQGTRLTVV.

This clonotype has only one observation. The chain couples TRBV10-3 to TRBJ2-5; D is tentatively TRBD1 or TRBD2 (5 bases each). Trimming took off 7 bases at V and 2 bases at J, with 14 bases between the two ends. Germline V gene lookup returns CDR1 ENHRY and CDR2 SYGVKD. CDR3 length equals 14 residues. The DNA of the CDR3 is TGTGCCATCAAGAGACTGGGACCGCAAGAGACCCAGTACTTC. Its protein product is CAIKRLGPQETQYF.

To note about this clonotype: The junction departs from germline at one end; a sequencing error may be responsible. This chain uses TRBV28 with TRBJ2-7, with 8 bases lining up with TRBD2. Per germline, CDR1 MDHEN and CDR2 SYDVKM. The CDR3 totals 15 residues. Here the CDR3 reads CASSLSGGSSYKQYF. CDR3 DNA: TGTGCCAGCAGTTTATCGGGGGGGAGCTCCTACAAGCAGTACTTC.

This clonotype came up once. At one end the junction does not follow the germline gene, possibly because of a read error. The gene calls are TRBV12-3 or TRBV12-4 and TRBJ1-5; D is possibly TRBD1 (5 bases). The CDR3 totals 14 residues. The CDR3 DNA sequence: TGTGCCAGCAGATTAGCACAGGGCAATCAGCCCCAGCATTTT. Translation gives CASRLAQGNQPQHF.

Concerning this clonotype: A much larger clone lies a single base off, so this may be a read error. The chain is built from TRBV11-1 and TRBJ2-4; 13 bases agree with TRBD2. The CDR3 extends over 17 amino acids. Germline CDR1 reads SGHAT; CDR2 reads FQDESV (reference sequence). CDR3 nucleotides: TGTGCCAGCAGCTTTCCCGGGACTAGCGGGATCAAAAACATTCACTACTTC. Amino acids: CASSFPGTSGIKNIHYF.

V gene TRBV6-5 combines with J gene TRBJ2-4; D possibly corresponds to TRBD1 (6 bases). From germline, CDR1 is MNHEY and CDR2 SVGAGI. Trimming removed 4 bases from V and 9 bases from J, with 19 bases in between. The CDR3 loop spans 15 amino acids. The CDR3 sequence is CASSSPGHGMSIQYF. The CDR3 region has the DNA TGTGCCAGCAGTTCTCCGGGACATGGGATGAGCATTCAGTACTTC.

As regards this clonotype: A much larger clone is a single base away; this may be a read error. The rearrangement uses TRBV19 and TRBJ2-1; D unclear. The length of the CDR3 is 15 residues. Germline values: CDR1 LNHDA, CDR2 SQIVND (reference sequence). Trimming stripped 10 bases from V and 2 bases from J, with 18 bases between. The CDR3 reads CATVNPVQTYNEQFF. As DNA, the CDR3 is TGTGCCACTGTAAACCCGGTACAGACCTACAATGAGCAGTTCTTC.

By proportion, this clonotype is medium-sized. V usage is TRBV11-1 and J usage is TRBJ2-1, with TRBD1 matching 8 bases. Germline assignment: CDR1 SGHAT and CDR2 FQDESV (reference sequence). CDR3 length: 16 amino acids. The J segment lost 7 bases and the V segment lost 4 bases, leaving 12 bases of the junction unmatched. Written as DNA, the CDR3 is TGTGCCAGCAGCTCCATTCTTCGACAGGGGACGAATGAGCAGTTCTTC. This gives the protein CASSSILRQGTNEQFF.

With regard to this clonotype: Compared with germline, one end of the junction differs, possibly owing to a read error. V usage is TRBV11-2 and J usage is TRBJ2-7, with D tentatively TRBD2 (6 bases). Germline lookup yields CDR1 SGHAT and CDR2 FQNNGV. The CDR3 is 13 residues long. CDR3 sequence (DNA): TGTACCAGCAGCTTAAATGAGCTAGCGTCGCAGCACTTC. It codes for CTSSLNELASQHF.

Comments on this clonotype: The junction departs from the called germline gene at one end, perhaps through a read error. The genes are TRBV5-5 and TRBJ2-3; D is perhaps TRBD2 (6 bases). The CDR3 has 14 amino acids. Germline V gene lookup returns CDR1 SGHKS and CDR2 YYEKEE (reference sequence). CDR3 loop: CASSLGLEGDTQYF. The CDR3 DNA reads TGTGCCAGCAGCTTGGGACTAGAGGGAGATACGCAGTACTTT.

A remark on this clonotype: Given a much more abundant clone one base away, this may be a read error. The chain is built from TRBV4-2 and TRBJ2-3; 9 positions agree with TRBD2. The CDR3 is made up of 19 amino acids. CDR1 and CDR2 from the germline V gene are LGHNA and YNFKEQ. The CDR3 DNA follows: TGTACCAGCAGCCTCACTTGGGGGGCGGGAGGGTTTAGCACAGATACGCAGTATTTT. It codes for CTSSLTWGAGGFSTDTQYF.

Concerning this clonotype itself: At one end the junction does not follow the germline gene, possibly because of a read error. V usage is TRBV6-1 and J usage is TRBJ1-6; D is possibly TRBD1 (6 bases). The germline gives CDR1 MNHNS, CDR2 SASEGT. The CDR3 runs 18 residues. For the CDR3, the DNA is TGTGTCAGCAGGGGTCCGACGGGAGGTTGCTCCTATAATTCACCCCTCCACTTT. Its protein product is CVSRGPTGGCSYNSPLHF.

With respect to this clonotype: The conserved phenylalanine or tryptophan is not found at the CDR3 terminus, so this likely reflects a read error. The chain employs TRBV11-2 and TRBJ1-2, with D unresolved. Germline lookup yields CDR1 SGHAT and CDR2 FQNNGV. V was cut by 5 bases and J by 5 bases, with 21 bases left in between. The CDR3 is made up of 16 amino acids. The CDR3 coding sequence is TGTGCCAGCAGCCCTCATGCTCTAGGTAGAGGTTATGGCTACACCTTA. Its translation is CASSPHALGRGYGYTL.

As regards this clonotype: Its ends do not fully match the called genes, so a read error is possible. This chain joins TRBV11-2 and TRBJ2-4; D might be TRBD1 (5 bases). Germline assignment: CDR1 SGHAT and CDR2 FQNNGV. This CDR3 spans 16 amino acids. In DNA, the CDR3 is TGTGCCAGCAGTCAGAATGTAAGGGGCACAGGAAACACTCAGTACTTC. Translating it yields CASSQNVRGTGNTQYF.

V usage is TRBV10-3 and J usage is TRBJ2-5; D remains unclear. CDR1 is ENHRY, CDR2 SYGVKD, per germline. There are 13 residues in the CDR3. Here the CDR3 DNA reads TGTGTCATTGCGCAAAACCAACAAGAGACCCAGTACTTC. Residues: CVIAQNQQETQYF.

Remarks on this clonotype: With a much larger clone just one base away, this may be a read error. The chain links TRBV5-8 to TRBJ1-5; 7 bases agree with TRBD1. Germline loops: CDR1 SGHTS, CDR2 YDEGEE. CDR3 length: 16 residues. V lost 4 bases, J lost 0 bases, and 7 bases stayed unmatched. CDR3 in DNA: TGTGCCAGCAGCCTGGGACAGATAACTAGCAATCAGCCCCAGCATTTT. Amino acid sequence: CASSLGQITSNQPQHF.

Of note for this clonotype: The junction departs from the called germline gene at one end, perhaps through a read error. The chain couples TRBV29-1 to TRBJ2-2, with D possibly being TRBD2 (5 bases). CDR1 and CDR2 from the germline V gene are SQVTM and ANQGSEA. This CDR3 is built from 17 residues. For the CDR3, the DNA is TGCAGCGTTCTAGCAAGAGGGCCCGCTGCGTACACCGGGGAACTGTTTTTT. As protein: CSVLARGPAAYTGELFF.

This clonotype came up a few times. V and J are TRBV6-1 and TRBJ2-7, with a weak D call TRBD2 (5 bases). Germline lookup yields CDR1 MNHNS and CDR2 SASEGT. The CDR3 is 12 amino acids. DNA of the CDR3: TGTGCAAGCGGTGAAGCGCTCGGCGAGCAGTACTTC. This gives the protein CASGEALGEQYF.

CDR3 residues: CASRLGLAGGPDTQHF. For the CDR3, the DNA is TGTGCCAGCCGCCTCGGATTAGCGGGCGGCCCAGATACGCAGCATTTT. The chain couples TRBV4-2 to TRBJ2-3; D unclear. The end of the DNA is better explained by TRBJ1-5, so the J call may be wrong. The CDR3 is 16 residues long. Germline assignment: CDR1 LGHNA and CDR2 YNFKEQ.

Comment on this clonotype: Being one base from a much bigger clone, this may be a read error. CDR3 amino acids: CASSITGGWSDTQYF. The CDR3, as DNA: TGTGCCAGCAGCATAACAGGGGGTTGGTCAGATACGCAGTATTTT. The chain has TRBV7-3 and TRBJ2-3; TRBD1 matches at 8 bases. The CDR3 runs 15 residues. In germline, CDR1 is SGHTA, CDR2 FQGTGA.